The 9 T cell receptor beta chains below come from one sample, sequenced in a study of post-analysis software for immune sequencing data. These receptors have no known antigen. Study-wide points: Included in a set of roughly five TRBV segments more frequent in patients than controls were TRBV5-6, TRBV5-1 and TRBV20-1.

cDNA libraries for TCR beta contained unique molecular identifiers. TCRdb re-called the PCR reads through MiXCR, storing one row per CDR3 protein. The repertoire holds about 820,000 distinct CDR3 sequences, with approximately 53% as singletons. The source material was blood. These receptors all come from a girl between 5 and 17 years old with multiple sclerosis.

The CDR3 region is CASSQDLVGTGFGYTF. CDR3 bases: TGCGCCAGCAGCCAAGATCTAGTCGGGACAGGGTTTGGCTACACCTTC. The rearrangement joins TRBV4-1 to TRBJ1-2; TRBD1 aligns across 9 bases. This CDR3 region has 16 residues. V shed 0 bases, J shed 7 bases, and the junction held 9 bases outside the gene matches. Germline loops: CDR1 MGHRA, CDR2 YSYEKL.

This clonotype was seen only a few times. The chain is built from TRBV2 and TRBJ2-3, with 7 nucleotides matching TRBD1. CDR3 length: 14 amino acids. Germline V gene sequence: CDR1 SNHLY, CDR2 FYNNEI. Unmatched junction bases numbered 7, after V lost 10 bases and J lost 0 bases. CDR3 in amino acids: CAIKDRVSTDTQYF. For the CDR3, the DNA is TGTGCCATCAAAGACAGGGTTAGCACAGATACGCAGTATTTT. Full variable domain (remainder filled in from reference TRBV2 and TRBJ2-3): EPEVTQTPSHQVTQMGQEVILRCVPISNHLYFYWYRQILGQKVEFLVSFYNNEISEKSEIFDDQFSVERPDGSNFTLKIRSTKLEDSAMYFCAIKDRVSTDTQYFGPGTRLTVL.

This clonotype was found a few times. The rearrangement joins TRBV7-2 to TRBJ2-5; TRBD2 is a possible D gene (6 bases). Deletions cut 4 bases from V and 5 bases from J, with 14 bases between. The CDR3 loop spans 14 amino acids. Germline loops: CDR1 SGHTA, CDR2 FQGNSA. The CDR3 protein is CASSYRPGGETQYF. In nucleotides, the CDR3 is TGTGCCAGCAGCTACCGACCTGGAGGGGAGACCCAGTACTTC.

This sequence joins TRBV11-1 and TRBJ2-6, with TRBD1 as a possible D gene (6 bases). Trimming removed 6 bases from V and 13 bases from J, with 19 bases in between. This CDR3 spans 14 amino acids. Germline lookup yields CDR1 SGHAT and CDR2 FQDESV (reference sequence). The CDR3 coding sequence is TGTGCCAGCAGTTTCCTGGGGGCAACTGGAGTCCTGACTTTC. Protein sequence: CASSFLGATGVLTF.

The chain combines TRBV18 with TRBJ1-2, with a possible D match to TRBD1 (6 bases). Looked up from germline, CDR1 is KGHSH and CDR2 is LQKENI. This CDR3 contains 19 residues. V lost 2 bases and J lost 0, with 22 bases in between. This chain's CDR3 is CASSPLVQGPTGPNYGYTF. DNA for the CDR3: TGTGCCAGCTCACCATTGGTACAGGGCCCGACAGGTCCTAACTATGGCTACACCTTC.

The chain joins TRBV29-1 to TRBJ2-5; 9 bases align to TRBD2. Looked up from germline, CDR1 is SQVTM and CDR2 is ANQGSEA. J lost 2 bases, V lost 3 bases, and 4 bases had no gene match. This CDR3 region has 14 residues. The CDR3 spells CSVDLAGTQETQYF. The CDR3 nucleotides are TGCAGCGTTGATCTAGCGGGAACACAAGAGACCCAGTACTTC.

This clonotype was recorded once. The chain has TRBV20-1 and TRBJ2-3; D is possibly TRBD2 (5 bases). The CDR3 contains 15 residues. Trimming took off 2 bases at V and 5 bases at J, with 17 bases between the two ends. Per germline, CDR1 DFQATT and CDR2 SNEGSKA (reference sequence). For the CDR3, the DNA is TGCAGTGCTAGACGTACTAGGGCGCGCGGAGATACGCAGTATTTT. As protein: CSARRTRARGDTQYF.

The chain uses TRBV5-1 and TRBJ2-3; 10 nucleotides line up with TRBD2. This CDR3 contains 16 residues. J lost 3 bases, V lost 4 bases, and 8 bases had no gene match. The germline gives CDR1 SGHRS, CDR2 YFSETQ. The CDR3 nucleotides are TGCGCCAGCAGCCCACTGAGCGGGAGGGCGACAGATACGCAGTATTTT. It yields the protein CASSPLSGRATDTQYF.

The V call is TRBV4-1, the J call TRBJ2-7, with no clear D. The CDR3 is 15 residues long. Germline V gene sequence: CDR1 MGHRA, CDR2 YSYEKL. Trimming shortened V by 3 bases and J by 3 bases, and 15 bases separated the two germline ends. The CDR3 loop reads CASSHSPPPGYEQYF. The CDR3 DNA reads TGCGCCAGCAGCCATAGCCCCCCTCCGGGCTACGAGCAGTACTTC.